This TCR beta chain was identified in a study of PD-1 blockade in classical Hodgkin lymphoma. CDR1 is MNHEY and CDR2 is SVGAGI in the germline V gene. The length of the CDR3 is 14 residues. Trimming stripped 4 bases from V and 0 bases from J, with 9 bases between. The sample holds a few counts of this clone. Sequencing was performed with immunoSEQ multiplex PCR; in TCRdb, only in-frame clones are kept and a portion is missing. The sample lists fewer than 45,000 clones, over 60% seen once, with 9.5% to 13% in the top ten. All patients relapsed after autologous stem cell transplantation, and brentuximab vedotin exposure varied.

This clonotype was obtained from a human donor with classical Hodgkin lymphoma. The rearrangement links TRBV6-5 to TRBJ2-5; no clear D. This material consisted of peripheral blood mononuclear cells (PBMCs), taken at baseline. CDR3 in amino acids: CASSFRWYQETQYF. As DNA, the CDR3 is TGTGCCAGCAGTTTTCGGTGGTACCAAGAGACCCAGTACTTC.